This note documents a single T cell receptor beta chain sequence. Its antigen remains unidentified. CD8 cells classed as naive were CD45RO-negative and positively selected for CCR7, excluding terminally differentiated effector memory CD45RA+ cells. The data are from a study of shared clonotypes between healthy human individuals. Study conclusions and caveats: Sharing across several donors was seen in 5% to 5.5% of naive CD4 clonotypes.

V lost 5 bases to trimming and J lost 0 bases; unmatched junction nucleotides: 7. CDR3 length: 15 amino acids. CDR1 GTSNPN and CDR2 SVGIG come from the germline V gene (reference sequence). Assay execution proceeded at the deep level. Genomic DNA of each subset was evenly split across several immunoSEQ plates. TCRdb keeps only in-frame clones here, not all; method: immunoSEQ multiplex PCR. The top ten clones hold about 1.1% of a sample with some 2,000,000 clones, just under 95% of them seen once. The TCR comes from a man between 18 and 35 years old in good health. The sample comprised naive CD8+ T cells sorted from blood. The genes are TRBV30 and TRBJ2-1, with 7 nucleotides matching TRBD1. CDR3 nucleotide sequence: TGTGCCTGGGAGGACACAGGGGTCTCCTACAATGAGCAGTTCTTC. It is translated as CAWEDTGVSYNEQFF.